One and the same sample provided the 3 T cell receptor beta chains below, sequenced in a study of T cell responses to AZD1222 COVID-19 vaccine. Sequencing was performed with immunoSEQ multiplex PCR; in TCRdb, only in-frame clones are kept and a portion is missing. The repertoire consists of some 200,000 clones, with about 92% occurring once and the leading ten covering over 0.95%. This sample comprised peripheral blood, obtained on day 0 of MenACWY control vaccination. These TCRs come from an adult in good health.

V and J are TRBV3-1 (or the pseudogene TRBV3-2) and TRBJ1-6; weak D call: TRBD1 (5 bases). From germline, CDR1 is LGHDT and CDR2 YNNKEL (reference sequence). V was pared by 4 bases and J by 9 bases, with 16 bases between. The CDR3 is 15 amino acids. As DNA, the CDR3 is TGTGCCAGCAGCCCCGCGGCAGGGACGGGTTCACCCCTCCACTTT. Protein product: CASSPAAGTGSPLHF.

The rearrangement joins TRBV21-1 to TRBJ1-2; the table's D call, TRBD1, was not checked against the DNA. TRBV21-1 is annotated as a pseudogene. The CDR3 has 18 residues. The CDR3 here is CASSTEGGQGEGLYGYTF. Written as DNA, the CDR3 is TGTGCCAGCAGCACCGAGGGGGGACAGGGAGAGGGACTCTATGGCTACACCTTC.

The chain has TRBV6-1 and TRBJ1-4; D is unresolved. The V gene's germline CDR1 is MNHNS and CDR2 SASEGT. Deletions cut 1 base from V and 8 bases from J, with 11 bases between. The CDR3 has 14 amino acids. CDR3 DNA: TGTGCCAGCAGTGAAGGGCAGTTAGGAGAAAAACTGTTTTTT. Protein product: CASSEGQLGEKLFF.